This TCR beta chain is drawn from a study of control samples from healthy donors and cancer patients. Libraries were prepared by immunoSEQ multiplex PCR; TCRdb keeps only in-frame clonotypes and omits some of them. Altogether some 190,000 clones are present, 91% being singletons, with the ten largest covering 1.5% to 2%. Germline lookup yields CDR1 MNHEY and CDR2 SMNVEV (reference sequence). The CDR3 runs 14 residues. V lost 5 bases, J lost 3 bases, and 13 bases lay in between. This clonotype originated in a man younger than 45 in good health. The V call is TRBV27, the J call TRBJ1-1; D not resolved. The material sequenced was blood. CDR3 amino acids: CASSPQDFYTEAFF. CDR3 DNA sequence: TGTGCCAGCAGTCCCCAGGATTTTTACACTGAAGCTTTCTTT.